A single sample gave rise to the 10 T cell receptor beta chains below, sequenced in a study of response to subunit inactivated influenza vaccine. TCRdb itself ran the RT-PCR reads through MiXCR, one entry per CDR3 protein. Among fewer than 700,000 distinct CDR3 sequences listed, over 10% were seen once. This sample comprised PBMCs from blood, obtained roughly 6 weeks after vaccination. These receptors came from a man in his fifties who received an inactivated influenza vaccine.

The chain carries TRBV4-3 and TRBJ2-7, with TRBD1 matching over 7 bases. Trimming cost V 5 bases and J 4 bases; bases outside gene matches: 11. The germline V gene encodes CDR1 LGHNA and CDR2 YSLEER. The CDR3 totals 15 residues. CDR3: CASSYGTVLGYEQYF. CDR3 sequence (DNA): TGCGCCAGCAGCTATGGGACAGTTCTTGGGTACGAGCAGTACTTC.

The rearrangement joins TRBV5-1 to TRBJ2-3; D perhaps matches TRBD1 (7 bases). The germline CDR1 and CDR2 sequences are SGHRS and YFSETQ. Trimming took off 0 bases at V and 4 bases at J, with 12 bases between the two ends. This CDR3 has 15 amino acids. Here the CDR3 DNA reads TGCGCCAGCAGCTTGGCAGGGGGGTTCGCAGATACGCAGTATTTT. It translates to CASSLAGGFADTQYF. The full variable domain, with the rest looked up from reference TRBV5-1 and TRBJ2-3, is KAGVTQTPRYLIKTRGQQVTLSCSPISGHRSVSWYQQTPGQGLQFLFEYFSETQRNKGNFPGRFSGRQFSNSRSEMNVSTLELGDSALYLCASSLAGGFADTQYFGPGTRLTVL.

The table lists this clonotype with many counts. V gene TRBV15 combines with J gene TRBJ2-1; the D is unclear. CDR1 and CDR2 (germline): LNHNV, YYDKDF (reference sequence). This CDR3 has 15 amino acids. The V gene lost 5 bases and the J gene lost 0 bases, with 11 bases spanning the gap. The CDR3 region is CATSANPYSYNEQFF. CDR3 nucleotide sequence: TGTGCCACCAGCGCCAATCCGTACTCCTACAATGAGCAGTTCTTC.

This clonotype has at least ten counts. This chain's CDR3 is CASSPDITTDTQYF. DNA of the CDR3: TGTGCCAGCAGTCCTGACATTACCACAGATACGCAGTATTTT. The chain is built from TRBV5-5 and TRBJ2-3; no firm D call. The CDR3 has 14 amino acids. V lost 5 bases and J 2 bases, leaving 12 bases between the germline ends. Germline CDR1 SGHKS, CDR2 YYEKEE (reference sequence).

A few counts support this clonotype. This chain uses TRBV12-3 or TRBV12-4 with TRBJ2-1; TRBD2 matches 8 bases. The CDR3 contains 13 residues. Unmatched junction bases numbered 5, after V lost 8 bases and J lost 5 bases. The CDR3 sequence is CASYFSGDNEQFF. CDR3 nucleotide sequence: TGTGCCAGCTACTTTAGCGGGGACAATGAGCAGTTCTTC.

The chain couples TRBV7-9 to TRBJ2-4; D remains ambiguous. CDR3 length equals 16 residues. Germline V lookup: CDR1 SEHNR, CDR2 FQNEAQ (reference sequence). V was shortened by 3 bases and J by 6 bases, with 18 bases between the two germline ends. In DNA, the CDR3 is TGTGCCAGCAGCTTCCACACGGACGGCCCCCTAAACATTCAGTACTTC. It codes for CASSFHTDGPLNIQYF. Variable domain in full (rest from reference TRBV7-9 and TRBJ2-4): DTGVSQNPRHKITKRGQNVTFRCDPISEHNRLYWYRQTLGQGPEFLTYFQNEAQLEKSRLLSDRFSAERPKGSFSTLEIQRTEQGDSAMYLCASSFHTDGPLNIQYFGAGTRLSVL.

This chain uses TRBV27 with TRBJ2-7; D call uncertain. The CDR3 sequence is 14 residues long. Germline values: CDR1 MNHEY, CDR2 SMNVEV (reference sequence). V was clipped by 8 bases and J by 0 bases, with 14 bases between them. CDR3 residues: CASAGLGRSYEQYF. The CDR3, as DNA: TGTGCCAGCGCCGGATTAGGACGCTCCTACGAGCAGTACTTC.

This clonotype was seen a few times. This chain uses TRBV6-2 or TRBV6-3 with TRBJ1-1, with no clear D. The CDR3 contains 16 residues. The V end was cut by 3 bases, the J end by 1 base, with 15 bases between. Germline lookup yields CDR1 MNHEY and CDR2 SVGEGT. CDR3 in amino acids: CASSYSFQTGNTEAFF. The CDR3 nucleotides read TGTGCCAGCAGTTATTCATTCCAGACGGGGAACACTGAAGCTTTCTTT.

The V and J genes are TRBV13 and TRBJ2-5; unclear D gene. Trimming left V 0 bases short and J 5 bases short, with 7 bases between. The CDR3 extends over 13 amino acids. The germline V gene encodes CDR1 PRHDT and CDR2 FYEKMQ (reference sequence). The CDR3: CASSLGSFETQYF. The CDR3 nucleotides read TGTGCCAGCAGCTTAGGTAGTTTCGAGACCCAGTACTTC.

This clonotype was picked up a small number of times. V gene TRBV6-5 combines with J gene TRBJ2-2; 9 nucleotides align to TRBD2. After removal of 4 bases from V and 4 bases from J, the junction contained 10 bases not matched to a gene. The germline gives CDR1 MNHEY, CDR2 SVGAGI. CDR3 size: 17 residues. CDR3 residues: CASSLLGLARTTGELFF. Here the CDR3 DNA reads TGTGCCAGCAGTTTGCTCGGACTAGCGAGAACCACCGGGGAGCTGTTTTTT.